The 20 T cell receptor beta chains in this list originate from one sample, sequenced in a study of blood T cell repertoires in COVID-19. Sequencing used immunoSEQ multiplex PCR; TCRdb keeps in-frame clones, though not all of them. The sample carries about 110,000 clones, 80% to 90% recorded once. Sequenced sample: peripheral blood. The receptors originated from a woman aged 80 or over with acute or convalescent COVID-19.

The chain joins TRBV5-6 to TRBJ1-4, with 8 positions matching TRBD1. J lost 7 bases, V lost 0 bases, and 5 bases had no gene match. CDR1 and CDR2 (germline): SGHDT, YYEEEE. The CDR3 extends over 15 amino acids. CDR3 loop: CASSLAGTGTEKLFF. Here the CDR3 DNA reads TGTGCCAGCAGCTTGGCCGGGACAGGAACTGAAAAACTGTTTTTT.

V gene TRBV2 combines with J gene TRBJ1-3, with unresolved D. V lost 10 bases, J lost 0 bases, and 13 bases lay in between. Germline V gene sequence: CDR1 SNHLY, CDR2 FYNNEI. This CDR3 comprises 14 residues. Written as DNA, the CDR3 is TGTGCCAACTCGAGGGCCACCTCTGGAAACACCATATATTTT. It specifies CANSRATSGNTIYF.

The rearrangement uses TRBV24-1 and TRBJ2-3; D perhaps matches TRBD2 (8 bases). V gave up 5 bases and J gave up 4 bases, with 18 bases separating them. The CDR3 contains 16 residues. Germline V gene lookup returns CDR1 KGHDR and CDR2 SFDVKD. The DNA of the CDR3 is TGTGCCACCAGTGCGATAGCGGGGCAGGGGGCAGATACGCAGTATTTT. Its translation: CATSAIAGQGADTQYF.

The CDR3 sequence: CASSPTGGRGSSYEQYF. The CDR3 nucleotides are TGTGCCAGCAGTCCAACAGGGGGCAGGGGTAGCTCCTACGAGCAGTACTTC. The chain combines TRBV6-6 with TRBJ2-7; TRBD1 matches 9 bases. CDR1 is MNHNY, CDR2 SVGAGI, per germline (reference sequence). The CDR3 is 17 amino acids. With 5 bases clipped from V and 0 bases from J, the junction kept 11 bases outside the gene matches.

The CDR3, as DNA: TGTGCCAGCAGCCCAGGGAACTATGGCTACACCTTC. Amino acid sequence: CASSPGNYGYTF. The chain combines TRBV5-6 with TRBJ1-2, with D possibly being TRBD1 (5 bases). Germline assignment: CDR1 SGHDT and CDR2 YYEEEE. This CDR3 has 12 residues. V was trimmed by 4 bases and J by 2 bases, leaving 6 bases between them.

V gene TRBV4-3 combines with J gene TRBJ2-7, with a tentative D call TRBD2 (6 bases). The CDR3 runs 14 residues. Trimming stripped 3 bases from V and 0 bases from J, with 9 bases between. Germline V CDR1 and CDR2: LGHNA, YSLEER. This CDR3 reads CASSQGLSSYEQYF. In nucleotides, the CDR3 is TGCGCCAGCAGCCAGGGACTTAGCTCCTACGAGCAGTACTTC.

J is TRBJ2-2 and V is TRBV24-1, with 11 bases lining up with TRBD1. This CDR3 spans 16 amino acids. Germline V gene lookup returns CDR1 KGHDR and CDR2 SFDVKD. V dropped 4 bases and J dropped 5; count of bases not matched to a gene: 5. In DNA form, the CDR3 reads TGTGCCACCAGTGACCCCGGGACAGGGGGAACCGGGGAGCTGTTTTTT. As protein: CATSDPGTGGTGELFF.

This sequence joins TRBV6-5 and TRBJ2-2; tentative D call: TRBD2 (5 bases). The germline gives CDR1 MNHEY, CDR2 SVGAGI. V was cut by 10 bases and J by 6 bases, with 12 bases left in between. The CDR3 totals 12 residues. CDR3 residues: CAIRTAAGELFF. The CDR3, as DNA: TGTGCCATCCGAACAGCGGCCGGGGAGCTGTTTTTT.

The rearrangement links TRBV10-3 to TRBJ2-5; weak D call: TRBD2 (6 bases). Looked up from germline, CDR1 is ENHRY and CDR2 is SYGVKD. Deletions cut 3 bases from V and 5 bases from J, with 13 bases between. This CDR3 comprises 14 residues. The CDR3 protein is CAISDTAGGETQYF. DNA of the CDR3: TGTGCCATCAGTGATACAGCTGGGGGGGAGACCCAGTACTTC.

This clone has only a few counts. The chain has TRBV7-2 and TRBJ2-1; D is unresolved. V gave up 5 bases and J gave up 0 bases, with 11 bases separating them. The CDR3 consists of 15 residues. From germline, CDR1 is SGHTA and CDR2 FQGNSA. The CDR3 sequence is CASSTGPGSYNEQFF. The CDR3 DNA sequence: TGTGCCAGCAGCACCGGCCCGGGCTCCTACAATGAGCAGTTCTTC.

This chain connects TRBV19 to TRBJ2-4, with 7 bases matching TRBD1. This CDR3 contains 13 residues. Trimming took 4 bases from V and 7 from J; bases not matched to a gene: 4. In germline, CDR1 is LNHDA, CDR2 SQIVND (reference sequence). This chain's CDR3 is CASSNLQGNIQYF. The CDR3 DNA sequence: TGTGCCAGTAGTAATCTACAGGGGAACATTCAGTACTTC.

CDR3 in DNA: TGTGCCAGTAATGTGTCGCCGGACTGGGGGACCCAGTACTTC. This codes for CASNVSPDWGTQYF. The rearrangement joins TRBV19 to TRBJ2-5; D is perhaps TRBD2 (5 bases). With 7 bases removed from V and 7 bases from J, the gap between germline ends came to 19 bases. The length of the CDR3 is 14 residues. Germline CDR1 and CDR2: LNHDA and SQIVND (reference sequence).

The rearrangement joins TRBV13 to TRBJ2-2; 7 bases map to TRBD1. Germline-derived CDR1 and CDR2 are PRHDT and FYEKMQ (reference sequence). The CDR3 runs 14 residues. The junction had 9 bases not matched to a gene; V was cut back by 8 bases and J by 6 bases. CDR3 sequence (DNA): TGTGCCAGCCGGGACAGCCTAAATTCCGGGGAGCTGTTTTTT. Translated, it gives CASRDSLNSGELFF.

This chain uses TRBV5-1 with TRBJ2-4; D possibly corresponds to TRBD2 (6 bases). The CDR3 length is 15 residues. Germline CDR1 reads SGHRS; CDR2 reads YFSETQ. V was trimmed by 3 bases and J by 0 bases, leaving 10 bases between them. The CDR3, as DNA: TGCGCCAGCAGCTCCCGGGACTTAGCCAAAAACATTCAGTACTTC. Translating it yields CASSSRDLAKNIQYF.

The chain is built from TRBV6-5 and TRBJ1-1; D gene uncertain. CDR1 is MNHEY and CDR2 is SVGAGI in the germline V gene. V was shortened by 8 bases and J by 8 bases, with 9 bases between the two germline ends. The CDR3 sequence is 10 residues long. CDR3 nucleotide sequence: TGTGCCAGCGGTAACGGGGAAGCTTTCTTT. Its translation: CASGNGEAFF.

The rearrangement joins TRBV19 to TRBJ2-5, with TRBD1 identical over 9 bases. Germline loops: CDR1 LNHDA, CDR2 SQIVND (reference sequence). The CDR3 is 17 amino acids. V shed 1 base and J 5 bases; nucleotides not matched to a gene: 11. The CDR3 spells CASSIGRDRVKLETQYF. The CDR3 DNA is TGTGCCAGTAGTATAGGAAGGGACAGGGTAAAACTGGAGACCCAGTACTTC.

This clone was detected once. The rearrangement uses TRBV5-1 and TRBJ1-6; 9 bases fit TRBD1. With 4 bases clipped from V and 10 bases from J, the junction kept 6 bases outside the gene matches. Germline loops: CDR1 SGHRS, CDR2 YFSETQ. This CDR3 region has 14 residues. Here the CDR3 DNA reads TGCGCCAGCAGCCCGGACAGGGGATCATCACCCCTCCACTTT. Translating it yields CASSPDRGSSPLHF.

V and J are TRBV28 and TRBJ2-5; no reliable D call. V was shortened by 3 bases and J by 6 bases, with 11 bases between the two germline ends. The CDR3 length is 13 residues. Germline loops: CDR1 MDHEN, CDR2 SYDVKM. The chain's CDR3 is CASSLSADKTQYF. The CDR3 DNA follows: TGTGCCAGCAGTTTGTCTGCAGACAAGACCCAGTACTTC.

The rearrangement links TRBV30 to TRBJ1-1; D is uncertain. V lost 0 bases and J lost 7, with 9 bases in between. CDR3 length: 12 residues. From germline, CDR1 is GTSNPN and CDR2 SVGIG (reference sequence). CDR3 DNA: TGTGCCTGGAGTGTCCGTGGGCGTGAAGCTTTCTTT. Its protein is CAWSVRGREAFF.

V gene TRBV13 combines with J gene TRBJ2-1; 8 bases are shared with TRBD1. Trimming removed 5 bases from V and 13 bases from J; junction bases left unmatched: 10. Germline values: CDR1 PRHDT, CDR2 FYEKMQ (reference sequence). CDR3 length: 13 amino acids. The CDR3 DNA reads TGTGCCAGCAGCCGAGTAGGACAGGGTAGTCAGTTCTTC. Translated: CASSRVGQGSQFF.